These T cell receptor beta chains were read from a single sample in a study of regulatory T cells in long-lasting Graves disease. TCRdb passed the multiplex PCR reads through MiXCR, listing each CDR3 protein once. This table has approximately 690,000 distinct CDR3 sequences, about 30% appearing once. The source was peripheral blood mononuclear cells (PBMCs), collected when the disease was refractory, from a patient treated with antithyroid drugs. Every receptor here comes from a female donor with Graves disease. CDR3s include the opening cysteine and the closing phenylalanine or tryptophan. The D gene is left open where the match is weak.

CDR3 length | J gene | D gene | V gene | CDR3 protein
15 | TRBJ2-7 | NA | TRBV9 | CASSVAASATYEQYF
17 | TRBJ2-7 | NA | TRBV29-1 | CSPRRVRKLGLSYEQYF
13 | TRBJ1-1 | NA | TRBV5-4 | CASSLERSTEAFF
14 | TRBJ1-2 | NA | TRBV12-5 | CASGPEVVLYGYTF
16 | TRBJ2-5 | TRBD1 | TRBV19 | CASSTDGDRAGETQYF
15 | TRBJ2-4 | NA | TRBV20-1 | CSALAGPLAKNIQYF
16 | TRBJ2-7 | NA | TRBV28 | CASRHPLRVGTYEQYF
13 | TRBJ1-1 | NA | TRBV28 | CASSPLTYTEAFF
14 | TRBJ1-5 | NA | TRBV6-1 | CASSAIYSNQPQHF
13 | TRBJ1-5 | NA | TRBV9 | CASSVASSDPQHF
14 | TRBJ1-2 | TRBD1 | TRBV6-1 | CASSRQGGGYGYTF
15 | TRBJ1-6 | TRBD1 | TRBV6-1 | CASSGQGVRDSPLHF
16 | TRBJ1-5 | NA | TRBV28 | CASSSIAGQASQPQHF
20 | TRBJ2-4 | NA | TRBV27 | CASSLTAPGALVKGKNIQYF
15 | TRBJ1-1 | TRBD1 | TRBV25-1 | CASSVTGGASTEAFF
13 | TRBJ2-7 | NA | TRBV11-2 | CASSLVAGNEQYF
16 | TRBJ2-5 | TRBD2 | TRBV12-3/TRBV12-4 | CASRGLAGGGEETQYF
14 | TRBJ1-2 | NA | TRBV28 | CASSLARTYYGYTF
13 | TRBJ2-7 | NA | TRBV6-2/TRBV6-3 | CASSVARGYEQYF
16 | TRBJ1-5 | TRBD1 | TRBV28 | CASSLSGRGSNQPQHF
15 | TRBJ1-5 | TRBD1 | TRBV19 | CASTQTGYSNQPQHF
16 | TRBJ1-1 | TRBD1 | TRBV19 | CASSLGQGRRANEAFF
16 | TRBJ2-5 | NA | TRBV20-1 | CSARFRESYWWETQYF
15 | TRBJ2-3 | NA | TRBV20-1 | CSAQPGLLAADTQYF
17 | TRBJ1-5 | TRBD1 | TRBV6-5 | CASSYPPRTGWDQPQHF
20 | TRBJ1-6 | TRBD1 | TRBV27 | CASSPSSAGQGASYNSPLHF
11 | TRBJ1-1 | NA | TRBV30 | CAWKDNTEAFF
14 | TRBJ1-4 | TRBD1 | TRBV28 | CASEHDRGNEKLFF
13 | TRBJ2-7 | TRBD2 | TRBV20-1 | CSAGSGRAYEQYF